This TCR beta chain stems from a study of shared clonotypes between healthy human individuals. The assay was immunoSEQ multiplex PCR, and TCRdb's table has in-frame clones only and misses some. Of 2 million or so clones listed, 85% to 95% are singletons. The CDR3 is made up of 15 amino acids. Germline assignment: CDR1 SEHNR and CDR2 FQNEAQ (reference sequence). Losses at the gene ends were 5 bases for V and 9 bases for J; bases not matched to a gene: 11. The clonotype originates from a man aged 18-30 years in good health. The rearrangement uses TRBV7-9 and TRBJ2-1, with 9 bases aligning to TRBD1. The sequencing sample was made of naive CD4+ T cells sorted from blood. Subset in this sample: CD45RA+ positively selected. CDR3 in DNA: TGTGCCAGCAGCCCTCCTGGGGGGGACAGGGCTGAGCAGTTCTTC. It translates to CASSPPGGDRAEQFF.